This T cell receptor beta chain derives from a study of cytomegalovirus exposure and HLA in healthy donors. General study findings and limits: Cytomegalovirus association was assigned to more than 150 TCR beta chains. Three CMV-associated chains proved CMV antigen-specific in vitro. High sensitivity and specificity were reportedly achieved when the classifier diagnosed cytomegalovirus status.

The CDR3 has 16 residues. Per germline, CDR1 ENHRY and CDR2 SYGVKD. V was shortened by 2 bases and J by 4 bases, with 17 bases between the two germline ends. Assay: immunoSEQ multiplex PCR; the TCRdb copy retains only in-frame clones and omits some. The table shows some 310,000 clones, with approximately 91% occurring only once. As concerns this clone: Its antigen remains unknown.

Separate from the roughly 610-subject first cohort, the 120-subject validation cohort was the one that the donors belonged to. V usage is TRBV10-3 and J usage is TRBJ1-1; perhaps TRBD1 as D (6 bases). This TCR came from a young man in good health and CMV-seronegative. Sequencing was done on a sample of PBMCs. The CDR3 spells CAISETTGFGVTEAFF. CDR3 bases: TGTGCCATCAGTGAGACCACAGGGTTTGGGGTCACTGAAGCTTTCTTT.